This T cell receptor beta chain was identified during a study of T cells in Graves' hyperthyroidism and ophthalmopathy. Study overall: Peripheral blood specimens were obtained at initial diagnosis, prior to any treatment. Notes on the study in general: It was a median approximately 7.1 months before onset that the model predicted ophthalmopathy. Most clonotypes expanded in thyroid above 0.001 were likewise present in blood.

There were TCR beta CDR3 regions amplified from RNA transcripts. During a first-round RT-PCR of the TCR CDR3, the HTBI primer set was used. MiXCR, applied by TCRdb to the multiplex PCR reads, yields one record per CDR3 protein. The table shows hundreds of thousands of distinct CDR3 sequences, with over 35% occurring only once. This clonotype was detected many times. Its cognate antigen is unknown. The germline V gene encodes CDR1 SGHTA and CDR2 FQGNSA. V lost 2 bases to trimming and J lost 5 bases, with 10 bases between them. This CDR3 has 15 residues. The chain joins TRBV7-2 to TRBJ1-6; D is unresolved. The sequenced sample consisted of blood. The sequence came from a man between 18 and 29 years old with Graves' hyperthyroidism. The CDR3 DNA is TGTGCCAGCAGCTTATTAGGCGGAGATAATTCACCCCTCCACTTT. Protein: CASSLLGGDNSPLHF.